This T cell receptor (beta chain) was recorded in a study of T cells after yellow fever vaccination. Broader study findings: At 95% to 97% for CD4 and approximately 88% for CD8, most primary-vaccination clones showed up again after the booster.

Remarks on this clonotype: Antigen specificity is unknown. A junction end diverges from the germline sequence, so it may reflect a read error.

In TCRdb, the 5' RACE reads were re-called with MiXCR into one record per CDR3 protein. Among a few hundred thousand distinct CDR3 sequences listed, approximately 12% were seen once. Germline V gives CDR1 SGHTA, CDR2 FQGNSA. The CDR3 has 13 amino acids. This chain connects TRBV7-2 to TRBJ2-4; possibly TRBD1 for D (5 bases). The sample here was CD4+ T cells sorted from PBMCs, taken 15 days after the yellow fever booster vaccination. The receptor's source is a young man who received the YFV17D yellow fever vaccine. As DNA, the CDR3 is TGTGCCAGCAGCTTAGCGTTGGATCCCTCAGGGCACTTC. It encodes CASSLALDPSGHF.